This T cell receptor (beta chain) was retrieved from a study of blood T cell repertoires in COVID-19. Sequencing was performed with immunoSEQ multiplex PCR; in TCRdb, only in-frame clones are kept and a portion is missing. The sample holds fewer than 400,000 clones, roughly 88% seen once. Per germline, CDR1 SNHLY and CDR2 FYNNEI. Between the trimmed V and J ends, which lost 8 bases and 0 bases, there was a span of 10 bases. CDR3 length equals 13 residues. The age range of participants was about 18 to 100 years, with residence in roughly 25 US areas. Symptom resolution, clearance, or two negative PCRs marked the recovered donors of Cohort 3.

The receptor was isolated from a man aged 25 to 40 who had recovered from COVID-19. V usage is TRBV2 and J usage is TRBJ1-2, with unresolved D. The sample consisted of PBMCs or T cells enriched from blood (not recorded which). Here the CDR3 reads CASAKGANYGYTF. For the CDR3, the DNA is TGTGCCAGCGCCAAGGGAGCTAACTATGGCTACACCTTC.